Sequencing of this T cell receptor beta chain was carried out in a study of T cells in Graves' hyperthyroidism and ophthalmopathy. Template material for amplifying TCR beta CDR3 regions consisted of RNA transcripts. Initially, a first-round RT-PCR of the TCR CDR3 employed the HTBI primer set. TCRdb passed the multiplex PCR reads through MiXCR, listing each CDR3 protein once. The repertoire holds 750,000 to 950,000 distinct CDR3 sequences, roughly 37% seen once, with 7.5% to 9.5% in the top ten. A few counts support this clonotype. V was shortened by 5 bases and J by 7 bases, with 2 bases between the two germline ends. The CDR3 covers 9 residues. Germline V gene lookup returns CDR1 SNHLY and CDR2 FYNNEI.

The clonotype was recovered from a man aged 18 to 29 with Graves' hyperthyroidism. The sample consisted of blood. The J gene is TRBJ1-2, the V gene TRBV2; D unresolved. This CDR3 reads CASSSGYTF. As DNA, the CDR3 is TGTGCCAGCAGTAGTGGCTACACCTTC.